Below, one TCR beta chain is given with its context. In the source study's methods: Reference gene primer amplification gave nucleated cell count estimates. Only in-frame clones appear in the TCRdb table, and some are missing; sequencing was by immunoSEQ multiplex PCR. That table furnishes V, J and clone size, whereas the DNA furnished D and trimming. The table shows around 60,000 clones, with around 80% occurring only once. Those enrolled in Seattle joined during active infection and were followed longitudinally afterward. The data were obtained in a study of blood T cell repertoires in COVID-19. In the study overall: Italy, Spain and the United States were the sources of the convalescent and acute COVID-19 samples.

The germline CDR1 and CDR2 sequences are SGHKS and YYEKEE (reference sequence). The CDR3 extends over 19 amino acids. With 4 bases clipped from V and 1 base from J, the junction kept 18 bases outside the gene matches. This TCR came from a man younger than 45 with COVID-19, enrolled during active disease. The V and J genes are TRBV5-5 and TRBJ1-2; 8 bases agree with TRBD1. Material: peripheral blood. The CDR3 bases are TGTGCCAGCAGCCCCCGTCAGGGGGCTCGCGACTTACTTAACTATGGCTACACCTTC. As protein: CASSPRQGARDLLNYGYTF.